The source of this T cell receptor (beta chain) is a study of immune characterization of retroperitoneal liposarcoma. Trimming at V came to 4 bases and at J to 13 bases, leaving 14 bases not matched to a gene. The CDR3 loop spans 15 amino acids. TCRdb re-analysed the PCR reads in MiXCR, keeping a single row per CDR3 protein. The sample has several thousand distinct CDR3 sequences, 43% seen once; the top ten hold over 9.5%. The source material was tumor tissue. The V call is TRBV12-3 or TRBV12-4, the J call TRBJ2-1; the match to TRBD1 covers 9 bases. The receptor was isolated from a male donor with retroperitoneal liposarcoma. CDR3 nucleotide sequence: TGTGCCAGCAGTTGGGGGGACAGGGAGTCTGAGACCCAGTTCTTC. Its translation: CASSWGDRESETQFF.